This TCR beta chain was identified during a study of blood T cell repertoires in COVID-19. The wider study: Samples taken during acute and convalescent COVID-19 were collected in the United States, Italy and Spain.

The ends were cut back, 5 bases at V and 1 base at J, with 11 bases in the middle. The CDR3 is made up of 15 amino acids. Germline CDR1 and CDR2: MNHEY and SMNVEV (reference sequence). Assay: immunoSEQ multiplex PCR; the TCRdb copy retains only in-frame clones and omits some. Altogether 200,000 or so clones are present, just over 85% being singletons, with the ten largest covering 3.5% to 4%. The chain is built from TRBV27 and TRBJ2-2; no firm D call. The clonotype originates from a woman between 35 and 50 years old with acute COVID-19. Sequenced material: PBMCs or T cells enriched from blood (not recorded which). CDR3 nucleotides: TGTGCCAGCAGTCTAGAGCACGGGAACACCGGGGAGCTGTTTTTT. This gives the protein CASSLEHGNTGELFF.